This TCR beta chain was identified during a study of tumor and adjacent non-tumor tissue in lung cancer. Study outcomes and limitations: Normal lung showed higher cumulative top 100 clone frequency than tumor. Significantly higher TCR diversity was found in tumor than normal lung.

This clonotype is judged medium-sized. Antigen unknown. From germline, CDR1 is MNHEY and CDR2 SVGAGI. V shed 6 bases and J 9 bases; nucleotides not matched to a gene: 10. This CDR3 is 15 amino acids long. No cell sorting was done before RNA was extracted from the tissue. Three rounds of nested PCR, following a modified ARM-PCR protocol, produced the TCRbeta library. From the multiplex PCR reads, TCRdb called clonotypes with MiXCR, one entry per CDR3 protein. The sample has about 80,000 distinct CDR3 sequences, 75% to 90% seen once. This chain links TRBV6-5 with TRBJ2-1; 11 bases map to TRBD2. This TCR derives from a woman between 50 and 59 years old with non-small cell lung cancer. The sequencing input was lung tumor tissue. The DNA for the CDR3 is TGTGCCAGCAGAATCCGGACTAGCGGGTCGGGTGAGCAGTTCTTC. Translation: CASRIRTSGSGEQFF.